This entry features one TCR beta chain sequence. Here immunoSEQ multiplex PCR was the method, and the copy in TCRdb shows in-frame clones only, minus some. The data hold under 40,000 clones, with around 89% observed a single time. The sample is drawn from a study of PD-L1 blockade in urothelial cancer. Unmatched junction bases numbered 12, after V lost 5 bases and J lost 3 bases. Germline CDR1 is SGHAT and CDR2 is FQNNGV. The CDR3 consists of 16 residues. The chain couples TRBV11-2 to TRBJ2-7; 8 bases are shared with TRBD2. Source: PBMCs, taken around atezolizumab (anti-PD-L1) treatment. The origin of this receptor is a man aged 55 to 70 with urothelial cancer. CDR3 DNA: TGTGCCAGCAGCATCCGCGGGGGGCCCCTCGTCTACGAGCAGTACTTC. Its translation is CASSIRGGPLVYEQYF.